The source of this T cell receptor beta chain is a study of cytomegalovirus exposure and HLA in healthy donors. Study findings and constraints: CMV serostatus was the sole immune exposure data available. By a later analysis, the bulk of CMV-associated TCR beta chains appeared HLA-restricted.

PCR was performed using 60 Vbeta and 13 Jbeta primers. Libraries were prepared by immunoSEQ multiplex PCR; TCRdb keeps only in-frame clonotypes and omits some of them. The data contain about 190,000 clones, almost 80% of them singletons. This clone was counted only a few times. Its target is unknown. CDR1 is SGHDN, CDR2 FVKESK, per germline. This CDR3 is 15 amino acids long. The V and J ends lost 3 bases and 6 bases respectively, with 17 bases between them. Sequenced: PBMCs. V gene TRBV14 combines with J gene TRBJ1-2, with D possibly TRBD1 on 5 matching bases. The sequence was collected from a woman under 30 in good health and CMV-seronegative. The CDR3 is CASSQRSGQTDGYTF. As DNA, the CDR3 is TGTGCCAGCAGCCAGAGGTCCGGACAAACCGATGGCTACACCTTC.